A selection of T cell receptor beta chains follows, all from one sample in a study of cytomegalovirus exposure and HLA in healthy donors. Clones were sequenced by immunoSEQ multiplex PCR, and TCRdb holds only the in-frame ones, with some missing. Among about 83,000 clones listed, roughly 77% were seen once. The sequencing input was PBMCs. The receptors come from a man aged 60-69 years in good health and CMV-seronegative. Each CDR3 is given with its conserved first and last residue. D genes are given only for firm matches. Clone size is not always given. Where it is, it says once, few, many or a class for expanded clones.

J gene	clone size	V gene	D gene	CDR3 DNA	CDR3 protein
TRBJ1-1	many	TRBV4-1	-	TGCGCCAGCAGCCAAGGATGGGGGCGCGCGGACTTGAACACTGAAGCTTTCTTT	CASSQGWGRADLNTEAFF
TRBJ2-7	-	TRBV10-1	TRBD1	TGCGCCACCCTAGTTAGCCCAAGACAGGGAACCTACGAGCAGTACTTC	CATLVSPRQGTYEQYF
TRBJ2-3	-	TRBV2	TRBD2	TGTGCCTCCCGGGCCCTGGGAGGGTTCACAGATACGCAGTATTTT	CASRALGGFTDTQYF
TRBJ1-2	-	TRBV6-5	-	TGTGCCAGCAGTTCCGAGGGTGTAGAGCATAACTATGGCTACACCTTC	CASSSEGVEHNYGYTF
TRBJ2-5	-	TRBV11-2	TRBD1	TGTGCCAGCAGCACAGACAGGGCCCAAGAGACCCAGTACTTC	CASSTDRAQETQYF
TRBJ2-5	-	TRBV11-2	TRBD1	TGTGCCAGCAGCTTAGGGGGACAGGGGGCGCTGCGAGAGACCCAGTACTTC	CASSLGGQGALRETQYF
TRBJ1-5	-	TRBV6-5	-	TGTGCCAGCGGCCAGGGGTATAGCAATCAGCCCCAGCATTTT	CASGQGYSNQPQHF
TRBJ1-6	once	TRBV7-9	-	TGTGCCAGCAGCTTAGACAGCTATTCACCCCTCCACTTT	CASSLDSYSPLHF
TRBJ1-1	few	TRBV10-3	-	TGTGCCATCAGTGGCGGGTGGAACACTGAAGCTTTCTTT	CAISGGWNTEAFF
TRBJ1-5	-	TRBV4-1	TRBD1	TGCGCCAGCAGCCAAGGCAGGGGGGATCAGCCCCAGCATTTT	CASSQGRGDQPQHF
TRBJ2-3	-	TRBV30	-	TGTGCCTGGGGTAACAGACCTGATACGCAGTATTTT	CAWGNRPDTQYF
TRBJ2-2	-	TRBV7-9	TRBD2	TGTGCCAGCAGCTCACGGCGGGGCGGGGGGTACGCGAACACCGGGGAGCTGTTTTTT	CASSSRRGGGYANTGELFF
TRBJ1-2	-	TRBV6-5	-	TGTGCCAGCAGCAGACAGAAGGACTATGGCTACACCTTC	CASSRQKDYGYTF
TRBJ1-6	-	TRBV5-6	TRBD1	TGTGCCAGCAGTTCCCTCGGAGACAGGGGGCCATCCTATAATTCACCCCTCCACTTT	CASSSLGDRGPSYNSPLHF
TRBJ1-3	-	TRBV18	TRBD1	TGTGCCAGCTCGATCGACAGGGCTGGAAACACCATATATTTT	CASSIDRAGNTIYF
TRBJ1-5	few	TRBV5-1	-	TGCGCCAGCAGCTTGGCCTTTTGGCACGCTAGCAATCAGCCCCAGCATTTT	CASSLAFWHASNQPQHF
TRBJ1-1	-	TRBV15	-	TGTGCCACCAGCAGAGATAGGGGCGGGATGGTAGACACTGAAGCTTTCTTT	CATSRDRGGMVDTEAFF
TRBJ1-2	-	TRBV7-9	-	TGTGCCAGCAGCGGGGGGGGATTCTATGGCTACACCTTC	CASSGGGFYGYTF
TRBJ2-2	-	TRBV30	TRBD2	TGTGCCTGGAGTGTACTAGCGGGGGGTTACACCGGGGAGCTGTTTTTT	CAWSVLAGGYTGELFF
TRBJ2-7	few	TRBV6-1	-	TGTGCCATTTTTTTCAAGCAGAAGGCGGCATACGAGCAGTACTTC	CAIFFKQKAAYEQYF
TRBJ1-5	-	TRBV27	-	TGTGCCAGCAGTTTAGGAGTCCATCAGCCCCAGCATTTT	CASSLGVHQPQHF
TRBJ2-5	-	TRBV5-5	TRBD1	TGTGCCAGCAGCTTGGGGGACAGGGGTTTTGAGACCCAGTACTTC	CASSLGDRGFETQYF
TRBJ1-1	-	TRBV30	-	TGTGCCTCCCACCTCCGGGGAAGGAACACTGAAGCTTTCTTT	CASHLRGRNTEAFF
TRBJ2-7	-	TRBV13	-	TGTGCCAGCAGCTTCGAGGGGGCGGGGGAGCAGTACTTC	CASSFEGAGEQYF
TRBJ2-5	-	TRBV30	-	TGTGCCTGGAGTCGTACAGGGTTTATGGAGCAGTACTTC	CAWSRTGFMEQYF
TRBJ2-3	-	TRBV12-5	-	TGTGCTAGTGGTTTGGAAGTGGGGCGCACAGATACGCAGTATTTT	CASGLEVGRTDTQYF
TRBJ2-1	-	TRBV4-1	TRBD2	TGCGCCAGCCATAGAGGACTAGCGGGGCCTTCCTACAATGAGCAGTTCTTC	CASHRGLAGPSYNEQFF